This is a list of T cell receptor beta chains from one sample in a study of blood T cell repertoires in COVID-19. Clones were read by immunoSEQ multiplex PCR, and TCRdb kept only the in-frame ones, dropping some. The data hold 400,000 or so clones, with over 75% observed a single time. Material for sequencing was peripheral blood. These TCRs come from a woman aged 40 to 50 with COVID-19, enrolled during active disease. Both conserved end residues are part of each CDR3. D genes are given only for firm matches. Clone size is not always given. Where it is, it says once, few, many or a class for expanded clones.

V: TRBV7-2; J: TRBJ2-1; D: TRBD1; size: few; DNA: TGTGCCAGCAGCTTACAGGGGACAGGGTCCAATGAGCAGTTCTTC; CDR3: CASSLQGTGSNEQFF
V: TRBV21-1; J: TRBJ1-4; D: -; size: -; DNA: TGTGCCAGCAGCAAAGGGGGTCGGCCTGAGGGTGAAAAACTGTTTTTT; CDR3: CASSKGGRPEGEKLFF
V: TRBV5-1; J: TRBJ1-2; D: TRBD1; size: -; DNA: TGCGCCAGCAGCTTGGCAGGGACAGACTATGGCTACACCTTC; CDR3: CASSLAGTDYGYTF
V: TRBV5-4; J: TRBJ1-5; D: TRBD1; size: -; DNA: TGTGCCAGCAGCCAGGACAGGGCTCAGCCCCAGCATTTT; CDR3: CASSQDRAQPQHF
V: TRBV19; J: TRBJ1-1; D: -; size: -; DNA: TGTGCCAGTAGTAGGGCAGGGGTGAACACTGAAGCTTTCTTT; CDR3: CASSRAGVNTEAFF
V: TRBV24-1; J: TRBJ2-5; D: TRBD2; size: -; DNA: TGTGCCACCAGTGTAAGAGCGGGGGGGCAAGAGACCCAGTACTTC; CDR3: CATSVRAGGQETQYF
V: TRBV3-1/TRBV3-2; J: TRBJ2-1; D: TRBD2; size: -; DNA: TGTGCCAGCAGCCGAGGACTAGCGGGGGATGAGCAGTTCTTC; CDR3: CASSRGLAGDEQFF
V: TRBV28; J: TRBJ1-5; D: -; size: -; DNA: TGTGCCAGCACCCAGGGGAGCAATCAGCCCCAGCATTTT; CDR3: CASTQGSNQPQHF
V: TRBV6-5; J: TRBJ1-2; D: -; size: -; DNA: TGTGCCAGCAGTACCCCTCGGTATGGCTACACCTTC; CDR3: CASSTPRYGYTF
V: TRBV25-1; J: TRBJ1-1; D: -; size: -; DNA: TGTGCCAGCGGACCAGGGTATGGCACTGAAGCTTTCTTT; CDR3: CASGPGYGTEAFF
V: TRBV6-2/TRBV6-3; J: TRBJ1-1; D: -; size: -; DNA: TGTGCCAGCAGTTACGGTGGAGAGAGCACTGAAGCTTTCTTT; CDR3: CASSYGGESTEAFF
V: TRBV27; J: TRBJ1-1; D: TRBD1; size: -; DNA: TGTGCCAGCAGTCCTTACAGGGGAGGCACTGAAGCTTTCTTT; CDR3: CASSPYRGGTEAFF
V: TRBV28; J: TRBJ1-6; D: -; size: -; DNA: TGTGCCAGCGGCCAGGTTCCCTATAATTCACCCCTCCACTTT; CDR3: CASGQVPYNSPLHF
V: TRBV2; J: TRBJ1-5; D: -; size: few; DNA: TGTGCCAGCAGTGCGGGGGGCGCGAGCAATCAGCCCCAGCATTTT; CDR3: CASSAGGASNQPQHF
V: TRBV7-8; J: TRBJ1-1; D: -; size: -; DNA: TGTGCCAGCAGCTTAGGGGACATAGGAACTGAAGCTTTCTTT; CDR3: CASSLGDIGTEAFF
V: TRBV7-2; J: TRBJ2-7; D: TRBD2; size: -; DNA: TGTGCCAGCAGCCGTTACAAAGGGACTAGCGGGGGTTCCTACGAGCAGTACTTC; CDR3: CASSRYKGTSGGSYEQYF
V: TRBV18; J: TRBJ2-3; D: TRBD2; size: once; DNA: TGTGCCAGCTCACCACTTCGGACTAGCGGGAGCACAGATACGCAGTATTTT; CDR3: CASSPLRTSGSTDTQYF
V: TRBV12-3/TRBV12-4; J: TRBJ1-2; D: TRBD1; size: once; DNA: TGTGCCAGCAGTTCCGGGACAGGGGACTACACCTTC; CDR3: CASSSGTGDYTF
V: TRBV12-3/TRBV12-4; J: TRBJ2-7; D: -; size: -; DNA: TGTGCCAGCAGTTTCCGCTACGAGCAGTACTTC; CDR3: CASSFRYEQYF
V: TRBV12-5; J: TRBJ2-5; D: TRBD1; size: -; DNA: TGTGCTAGTGGTTTAGGGGGCAGTGAGACCCAGTACTTC; CDR3: CASGLGGSETQYF
V: TRBV28; J: TRBJ2-3; D: -; size: -; DNA: TGTGCCAGCAGGGACTGGAATACAGGCACAGATACGCAGTATTTT; CDR3: CASRDWNTGTDTQYF
V: TRBV5-3; J: TRBJ2-7; D: -; size: -; DNA: TGTGCCAGAAGCCCTCCCACAGGGGGGGCCTACGAGCAGTACTTC; CDR3: CARSPPTGGAYEQYF
V: TRBV7-8; J: TRBJ1-3; D: TRBD1; size: -; DNA: TGTGCCAGCAGCTTAGCCGGGACAGTTTCTGGAAACACCATATATTTT; CDR3: CASSLAGTVSGNTIYF
V: TRBV9; J: TRBJ1-1; D: -; size: -; DNA: TGTGCCAGCAGCGCACAGGGCACTGAAGCTTTCTTT; CDR3: CASSAQGTEAFF
V: TRBV5-1; J: TRBJ2-2; D: -; size: -; DNA: TGCGCCAGCAGCTTGGCTGTCTCGAACACCGGGGAGCTGTTTTTT; CDR3: CASSLAVSNTGELFF
V: TRBV10-3; J: TRBJ2-7; D: -; size: -; DNA: TGTGCCATCAGCCAACCCCGGTCCTCCTACGAGCAGTACTTC; CDR3: CAISQPRSSYEQYF
V: TRBV19; J: TRBJ1-2; D: -; size: once; DNA: TGTGCCAGTAGTAACAGGGAGGGCGGCTACACCTTC; CDR3: CASSNREGGYTF
V: TRBV4-3; J: TRBJ1-2; D: -; size: -; DNA: TGCGCCAGCAGCCCCGCGGTGAACTATGGCTACACCTTC; CDR3: CASSPAVNYGYTF
V: TRBV9; J: TRBJ2-2; D: TRBD2; size: -; DNA: TGTGCCAGCAGCGAAAGGGAGGGTCTCGGGGAGCTGTTTTTT; CDR3: CASSEREGLGELFF
V: TRBV27; J: TRBJ1-2; D: TRBD1; size: -; DNA: TGTGCCAGCAGTCACCTACTTGGACAGGGTAATGGCTACACCTTC; CDR3: CASSHLLGQGNGYTF
V: TRBV5-4; J: TRBJ1-5; D: -; size: -; DNA: TGTGCCAGCAGCTCGGGTCCTGAGGATGATCAGCCCCAGCATTTT; CDR3: CASSSGPEDDQPQHF
V: TRBV19; J: TRBJ1-2; D: -; size: few; DNA: TGTGCCAGTATTTCCGGGGGGCCCGTTAACTATGGCTACACCTTC; CDR3: CASISGGPVNYGYTF
V: TRBV18; J: TRBJ2-5; D: TRBD1; size: -; DNA: TGTGCCAGCTCACCACGAAGGGACAGCCAAGAGACCCAGTACTTC; CDR3: CASSPRRDSQETQYF
V: TRBV11-2; J: TRBJ1-2; D: -; size: -; DNA: TGTGCCAGCAGCTTAGGCGGTCAGGGTGGAATCGTAGGCAACTATGGCTACACCTTC; CDR3: CASSLGGQGGIVGNYGYTF
V: TRBV7-2; J: TRBJ2-7; D: -; size: -; DNA: TGTGCCAGCAGCTTGGGCCCCTACTACGAGCAGTACTTC; CDR3: CASSLGPYYEQYF
V: TRBV6-1; J: TRBJ1-5; D: TRBD1; size: -; DNA: TGTGCCAGCAGTGCGCGGACAGGAACGACCCAAGATCAGCCCCAGCATTTT; CDR3: CASSARTGTTQDQPQHF
V: TRBV6-2/TRBV6-3; J: TRBJ2-5; D: -; size: once; DNA: TGTGCCAGCAGTTACCGGGCTAGCATCGAAGAGACCCAGTACTTC; CDR3: CASSYRASIEETQYF
V: TRBV30; J: TRBJ1-1; D: -; size: -; DNA: TGTGCCTGGAGTGTACCCCCCCGGACACGTGAAGCTTTCTTT; CDR3: CAWSVPPRTREAFF
V: TRBV12-3/TRBV12-4; J: TRBJ2-1; D: -; size: -; DNA: TGTGCCAGCAGTCAAAGGGGGTGGGATGAGCAGTTCTTC; CDR3: CASSQRGWDEQFF
V: TRBV13; J: TRBJ1-2; D: -; size: -; DNA: TGTGCCAGCAGCTTAGGGGCGGGTGGCTACACCTTC; CDR3: CASSLGAGGYTF
V: TRBV10-3; J: TRBJ2-7; D: TRBD1; size: -; DNA: TGTGCCATCAGGAAGGGGACAGGGGAAGGCGAGCAGTACTTC; CDR3: CAIRKGTGEGEQYF
V: TRBV6-5; J: TRBJ1-6; D: -; size: -; DNA: TGTGCCAGCAGCACTGGACATGCGGGGGATTCACCCCTCCACTTT; CDR3: CASSTGHAGDSPLHF
V: TRBV6-2/TRBV6-3; J: TRBJ1-2; D: -; size: -; DNA: TGTGCCAGCAGTTATGAGGAGTCCTACTATGGCTACACCTTC; CDR3: CASSYEESYYGYTF
V: TRBV30; J: TRBJ1-5; D: TRBD1; size: -; DNA: TGTGCCTGGGCGACAGGGTCCAATCAGCCCCAGCATTTT; CDR3: CAWATGSNQPQHF
V: TRBV7-9; J: TRBJ1-5; D: -; size: -; DNA: TGTGCCAGCAGCTCTCACGGGGGAGGGGATCAGCCCCAGCATTTT; CDR3: CASSSHGGGDQPQHF
V: TRBV6-2/TRBV6-3; J: TRBJ2-1; D: -; size: -; DNA: TGTGCCAGCAGTTCGAGTAGGGGCAATGAGCAGTTCTTC; CDR3: CASSSSRGNEQFF
V: TRBV4-3; J: TRBJ1-2; D: -; size: -; DNA: TGCGCCAGCAGCCAAGATAGGACAGTCTATGGCTACACCTTC; CDR3: CASSQDRTVYGYTF
V: TRBV6-5; J: TRBJ1-1; D: TRBD1; size: -; DNA: TGTGCCAGCAGCCTGGACAGGGGCAACACTGAAGCTTTCTTT; CDR3: CASSLDRGNTEAFF
V: TRBV13; J: TRBJ1-2; D: -; size: -; DNA: TGTGCCAGCAGCTTGGGGGGTAACTATGGCTACACCTTC; CDR3: CASSLGGNYGYTF
V: TRBV14; J: TRBJ2-2; D: -; size: -; DNA: TGTGCCAGCAGCTCAATGGGAGTAGGGGAGCTGTTTTTT; CDR3: CASSSMGVGELFF
V: TRBV3-1/TRBV3-2; J: TRBJ1-1; D: -; size: -; DNA: TGTGCCAGCAGCCATCCAGGGTCCTGGGCAGGGGACACTGAAGCTTTCTTT; CDR3: CASSHPGSWAGDTEAFF
V: TRBV6-5; J: TRBJ2-7; D: -; size: once; DNA: TGTGCCAGCAGTTACTTCGGAGGGAGCTCCTACGAGCAGTACTTC; CDR3: CASSYFGGSSYEQYF
V: TRBV27; J: TRBJ2-7; D: TRBD1; size: -; DNA: TGTGCCAGCAGTCGAAGGGACAGGGGATCCGAGCAGTACTTC; CDR3: CASSRRDRGSEQYF
V: TRBV2; J: TRBJ2-7; D: TRBD1; size: -; DNA: TGTGCCAGCAGCGCGGACAGGGGGCTAGACGAGCAGTACTTC; CDR3: CASSADRGLDEQYF
V: TRBV19; J: TRBJ1-4; D: -; size: -; DNA: TGTGCCAGTAGAACAGGGAATGGTAATGAAAAACTGTTTTTT; CDR3: CASRTGNGNEKLFF